The 15 T cell receptor beta chains presented below share a single source sample, sequenced in a study of blood T cells in healthy people across ages. The use of a sample-barcoded 5' primer and a J-beta primer mix characterized a second PCR of about 7 to 12 cycles. TCRdb passed the 5' RACE reads through MiXCR, listing each CDR3 protein once. The sample holds 750,000 to 850,000 distinct CDR3 sequences, 20% to 30% seen once. Separately, the same data were catalogued under a study of T cells of mothers and their children.

Sequencing was performed on blood. Receptors originate from a boy younger than 18 in good health.

This clonotype was seen a handful of times. V is TRBV7-9 and J is TRBJ2-5; D is uncertain. V shed 5 bases and J shed 5 bases, with 9 bases lying between them. CDR1 and CDR2 from the germline V gene are SEHNR and FQNEAQ (reference sequence). The CDR3 sequence is 12 residues long. CDR3 region: CASSPAWETQYF. CDR3 nucleotide sequence: TGTGCCAGCAGCCCCGCTTGGGAGACCCAGTACTTC.

The chain is built from TRBV20-1 and TRBJ1-2, with D possibly TRBD1 on 5 matching bases. Trimming removed 1 base at V and 3 bases at J, with 15 bases between. Germline V CDR1 and CDR2: DFQATT, SNEGSKA (reference sequence). The CDR3 loop spans 15 amino acids. CDR3: CSARGGAPTDYGYTF. CDR3 bases: TGCAGTGCTAGAGGAGGGGCGCCAACTGACTATGGCTACACCTTC.

V usage is TRBV28 and J usage is TRBJ2-7; no reliable D call. Germline V lookup: CDR1 MDHEN, CDR2 SYDVKM. CDR3 length: 12 amino acids. The V end was cut by 5 bases, the J end by 4 bases, with 9 bases between. CDR3 region: CASSPSAYEQYF. CDR3 DNA sequence: TGTGCCAGCAGTCCATCCGCTTACGAGCAGTACTTC.

This clonotype was counted between two and nine times. The V and J genes are TRBV5-1 and TRBJ2-7; tentatively, D is TRBD1 (6 bases). Trimming shortened V by 1 base and J by 5 bases, and 13 bases separated the two germline ends. This CDR3 has 14 amino acids. CDR1 SGHRS and CDR2 YFSETQ come from the germline V gene. CDR3 in amino acids: CASSLKQGRDEQYF. The DNA for the CDR3 is TGCGCCAGCAGCTTGAAGCAGGGGCGGGACGAGCAGTACTTC.

V usage is TRBV5-1 and J usage is TRBJ2-3, with 10 bases fitting TRBD1. The CDR3 spans 15 residues. The V and J ends lost 3 bases and 4 bases, in that order; junction bases with no gene match: 5. Germline CDR1 SGHRS, CDR2 YFSETQ. The CDR3 DNA reads as TGCGCCAGCAGCTCGGACAGGGGGTTCCCAGATACGCAGTATTTT. It codes for CASSSDRGFPDTQYF.

This clonotype was seen a few times. The CDR3 end shows no conserved phenylalanine or tryptophan, and so a read error is likely. This chain joins TRBV9 and TRBJ2-3, with 14 bases matching TRBD2. CDR3 length: 17 amino acids. Germline CDR1 is SGDLS and CDR2 is YYNGEE. V was pared by 3 bases and J by 5 bases, with 8 bases of the junction left unmatched. DNA of the CDR3: TGTGCCAGCAGCGAGTGGGGACTAGCGGGAGCTGGAGATACGCAGTATCTT. Protein product: CASSEWGLAGAGDTQYL.

A few counts support this clonotype. The chain carries TRBV5-6 and TRBJ2-6; perhaps TRBD2 as D (5 bases). Germline V CDR1 and CDR2: SGHDT, YYEEEE. CDR3 length equals 15 residues. V lost 4 bases and J lost 0, with 8 bases in between. The chain's CDR3 is CASSRRGSGANVLTF. The CDR3, as DNA: TGTGCCAGCAGCCGACGGGGCTCTGGGGCCAACGTCCTGACTTTC.

The chain carries TRBV4-3 and TRBJ2-2, with 11 bases matching TRBD2. J lost 1 base, V lost 0 bases, and 4 bases had no gene match. This CDR3 has 18 residues. The V gene's germline CDR1 is LGHNA and CDR2 YSLEER. The CDR3 bases are TGCGCCAGCAGCCAAGATCTGGGACTAGCGGAGAACACCGGGGAGCTGTTTTTT. This translates into CASSQDLGLAENTGELFF.

This clonotype was found a few times. The genes are TRBV5-1 and TRBJ2-5; D possibly matches TRBD1 or TRBD2 (5 bases each). The DNA matches TRBJ2-7 better at its end, which makes the J call doubtful. Germline V gene data show CDR1 as SGHRS and CDR2 as YFSETQ. The CDR3 is made up of 14 amino acids. The CDR3 sequence: CASSSRGESYEQYF. The CDR3 coding sequence is TGCGCCAGCAGCAGCCGGGGCGAATCCTACGAGCAGTACTTC.

The genes are TRBV11-2 and TRBJ2-7, with 8 bases aligning to TRBD1. The CDR3 extends over 16 amino acids. Germline V lookup: CDR1 SGHAT, CDR2 FQNNGV. Trimming took 1 base from V and 3 from J; bases not matched to a gene: 8. The DNA of the CDR3 is TGTGCCAGCAGCTTAGCCACTGGGACAGGTAACTACGAGCAGTACTTC. This gives the protein CASSLATGTGNYEQYF.

This clonotype has a handful of counts. This chain joins TRBV6-6 and TRBJ2-5; D is perhaps TRBD1 (6 bases). The J call may be faulty, since TRBJ2-7 better matches the DNA end. CDR3 length: 13 amino acids. Germline V gives CDR1 MNHNY, CDR2 SVGAGI (reference sequence). CDR3 loop: CASSSSRGYEQYF. The CDR3 DNA sequence: TGTGCCAGCAGTTCTAGCAGGGGCTACGAGCAGTACTTC.

The gene calls are TRBV4-3 and TRBJ2-1; TRBD1 might be the D (6 bases). Germline V gives CDR1 LGHNA, CDR2 YSLEER. The CDR3 totals 17 residues. Trimming took 1 base from V and 8 from J, leaving 21 bases between them. CDR3 residues: CASSQGSTGVYFDEQFF. CDR3 DNA sequence: TGCGCCAGCAGCCAAGGGTCGACAGGAGTGTATTTTGATGAGCAGTTCTTC.

The genes are TRBV7-2 and TRBJ2-6; TRBD1 is a possible D gene (7 bases). The CDR3 is made up of 18 amino acids. Germline V gene lookup returns CDR1 SGHTA and CDR2 FQGNSA. V lost 6 bases, J lost 0 bases, and 18 bases lay in between. In DNA form, the CDR3 reads TGTGCCAGCAGTAGGCAGGGGGAGGATAGCTCTGGGGCCAACGTCCTGACTTTC. Translated: CASSRQGEDSSGANVLTF.

This clonotype has a handful of counts. In DNA, the CDR3 is TGTGCCAGCAGTGAACGGCGGCAGGGCCTTGGAAACACCATATATTTT. It codes for CASSERRQGLGNTIYF. The V gene is TRBV6-1, the J gene TRBJ1-3; D may be TRBD1 (5 bases). Looked up from germline, CDR1 is MNHNS and CDR2 is SASEGT. V gave up 2 bases and J gave up 3 bases, with 14 bases separating them. The CDR3 contains 16 residues.

The chain uses TRBV15 and TRBJ1-6; 10 nucleotides match TRBD1. Germline V CDR1 and CDR2: LNHNV, YYDKDF (reference sequence). CDR3 length equals 15 residues. V gave up 1 base and J gave up 10 bases; unmatched junction bases: 4. The CDR3 sequence is CATSRGTGGISPLHF. CDR3 DNA: TGTGCCACCAGCAGAGGGACAGGGGGTATCTCACCCCTCCACTTT.